This T cell receptor beta chain originates from a study of CD8 T cells in Susac syndrome. This CDR3 has 19 residues. Germline lookup yields CDR1 GTSNPN and CDR2 SVGIG (reference sequence). After removal of 4 bases from V and 0 bases from J, the junction contained 14 bases not matched to a gene. Reverse transcription of about 0.45 to 1 ug RNA was performed with random hexamers. TCRdb re-derived calls from the immunoSEQ multiplex PCR reads in MiXCR, one entry per CDR3 protein. The data contain under 200,000 distinct CDR3 sequences, 90% to 96% of them singletons. Sequencing was carried out using CD4+ T cells from PBMCs. The chain carries TRBV30 and TRBJ2-3; TRBD2 matches 12 bases. The TCR comes from a human donor with Susac syndrome. CDR3 nucleotide sequence: TGTGCCTGGAACAGGCTAGCGGGAGGGCGGGGATATAGCACAGATACGCAGTATTTT. Translating gives CAWNRLAGGRGYSTDTQYF.